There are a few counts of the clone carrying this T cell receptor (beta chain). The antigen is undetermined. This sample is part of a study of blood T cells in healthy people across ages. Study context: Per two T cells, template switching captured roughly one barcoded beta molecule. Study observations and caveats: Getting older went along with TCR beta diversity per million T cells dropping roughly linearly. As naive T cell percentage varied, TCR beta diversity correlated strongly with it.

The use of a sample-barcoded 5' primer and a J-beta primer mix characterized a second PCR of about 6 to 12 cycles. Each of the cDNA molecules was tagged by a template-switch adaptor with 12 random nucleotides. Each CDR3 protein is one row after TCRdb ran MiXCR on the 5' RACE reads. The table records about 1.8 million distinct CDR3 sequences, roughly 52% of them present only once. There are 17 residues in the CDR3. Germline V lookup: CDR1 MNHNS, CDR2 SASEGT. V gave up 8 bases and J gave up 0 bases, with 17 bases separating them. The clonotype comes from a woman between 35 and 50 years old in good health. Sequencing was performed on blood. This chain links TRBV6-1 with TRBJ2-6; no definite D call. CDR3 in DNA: TGTGCCAGCGGCTCCTTGGCATCCCCCTCTGGGGCCAACGTCCTGACTTTC. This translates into CASGSLASPSGANVLTF.